This T cell receptor (beta chain) stems from a study of blood T cell repertoires in COVID-19. The wider study: Acute and convalescent COVID-19 specimens originated in the United States, Italy and Spain. T cells, B-cell-depleted T cells, or PBMCs supplied cDNA or gDNA.

Original methodology: Researchers report that nucleated cell counts were estimated from reference gene primer amplification. TCRdb's table, derived via immunoSEQ multiplex PCR, lists solely in-frame clones and lacks some. The V and J calls and clone size were taken over from that table, and D and trimming were inferred from the DNA. The sample includes some 96,000 clones, approximately 82% of them seen just once. In germline, CDR1 is MNHEY, CDR2 SVGAGI. Deletions cut 6 bases from V and 2 bases from J, with 11 bases between. This CDR3 spans 14 amino acids. This rearrangement joins TRBV6-5 to TRBJ1-5; tentative D call: TRBD1 (5 bases). The sequence came from a human donor in a cohort sampled during active COVID-19. The sequenced material came from peripheral blood. The CDR3 here is CASSIGVGNQPQHF. CDR3 DNA: TGTGCCAGCAGCATAGGGGTTGGCAATCAGCCCCAGCATTTT.